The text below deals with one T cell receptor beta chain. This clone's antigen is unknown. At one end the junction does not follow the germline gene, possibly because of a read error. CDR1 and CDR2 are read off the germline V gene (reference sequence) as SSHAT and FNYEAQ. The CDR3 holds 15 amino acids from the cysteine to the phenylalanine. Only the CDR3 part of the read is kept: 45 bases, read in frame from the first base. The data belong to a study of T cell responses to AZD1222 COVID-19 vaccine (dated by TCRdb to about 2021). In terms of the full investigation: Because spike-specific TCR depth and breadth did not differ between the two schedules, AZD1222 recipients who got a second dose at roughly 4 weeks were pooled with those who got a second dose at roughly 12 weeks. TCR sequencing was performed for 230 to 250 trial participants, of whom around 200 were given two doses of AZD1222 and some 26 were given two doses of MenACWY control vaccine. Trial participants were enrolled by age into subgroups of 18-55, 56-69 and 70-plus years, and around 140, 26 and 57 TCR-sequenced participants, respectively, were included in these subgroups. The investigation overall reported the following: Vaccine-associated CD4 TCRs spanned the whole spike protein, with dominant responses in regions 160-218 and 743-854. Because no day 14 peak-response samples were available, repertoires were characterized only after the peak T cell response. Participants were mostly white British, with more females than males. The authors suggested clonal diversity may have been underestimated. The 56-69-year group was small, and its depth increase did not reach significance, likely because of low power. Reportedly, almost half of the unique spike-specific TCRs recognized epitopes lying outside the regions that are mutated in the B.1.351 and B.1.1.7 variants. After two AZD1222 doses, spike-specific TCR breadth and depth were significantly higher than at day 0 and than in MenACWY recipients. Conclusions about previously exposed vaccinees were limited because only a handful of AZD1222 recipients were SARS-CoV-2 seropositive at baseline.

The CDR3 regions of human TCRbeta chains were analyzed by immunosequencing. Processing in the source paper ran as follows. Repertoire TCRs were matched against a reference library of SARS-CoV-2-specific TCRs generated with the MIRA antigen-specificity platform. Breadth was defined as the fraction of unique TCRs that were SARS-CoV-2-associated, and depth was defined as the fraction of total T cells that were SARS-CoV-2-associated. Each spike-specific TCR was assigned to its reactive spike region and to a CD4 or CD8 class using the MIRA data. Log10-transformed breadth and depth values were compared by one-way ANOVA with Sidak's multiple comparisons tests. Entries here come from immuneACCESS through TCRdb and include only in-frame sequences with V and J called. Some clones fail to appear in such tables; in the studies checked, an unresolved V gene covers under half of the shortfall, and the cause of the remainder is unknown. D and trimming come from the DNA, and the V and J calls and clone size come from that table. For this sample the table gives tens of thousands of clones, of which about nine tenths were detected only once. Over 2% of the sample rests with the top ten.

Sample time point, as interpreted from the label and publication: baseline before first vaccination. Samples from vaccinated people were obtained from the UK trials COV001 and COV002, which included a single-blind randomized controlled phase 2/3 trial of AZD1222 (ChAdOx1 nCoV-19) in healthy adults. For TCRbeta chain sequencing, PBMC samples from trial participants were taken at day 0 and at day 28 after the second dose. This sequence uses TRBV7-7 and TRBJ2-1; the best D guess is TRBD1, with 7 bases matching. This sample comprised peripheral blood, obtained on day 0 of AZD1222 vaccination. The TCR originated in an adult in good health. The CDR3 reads CASSLGGGTYNEQFF. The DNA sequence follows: TGTGCTAGCAGCTTAGGGGGCGGGACTTACAATGAGCAGTTCTTC.